A single sample is the source of the 29 T cell receptor beta chains below, sequenced in a study of Graves' ophthalmopathy and Graves' hyperthyroidism. Amplification from RNA transcripts yielded the TCR beta CDR3 regions. Amplification began with first-round RT-PCR using HTBI primers, then second-round multiplex PCR was performed. MiXCR, run by TCRdb on the multiplex PCR reads, gives a single entry per CDR3 protein. The table has about half a million distinct CDR3 sequences, 14% seen once. Sequenced input: blood. The source is a woman in her twenties or thirties with Graves' ophthalmopathy.

This clonotype appeared many times. This rearrangement joins TRBV3-1 to TRBJ2-5; a weak D match, TRBD1 (6 bases). The ends were cut back, 3 bases at V and 5 bases at J, with 22 bases in the middle. The CDR3 sequence is 17 residues long. Germline V lookup: CDR1 LGHDT, CDR2 YNNKEL (reference sequence). The CDR3 DNA follows: TGTGCCAGCAGCCACCCTCCCTGGCAGGGGAATGGTGAGACCCAGTACTTC. Its protein is CASSHPPWQGNGETQYF.

This clonotype was observed many times. The chain combines TRBV6-5 with TRBJ2-7; TRBD2 matches 11 bases. The CDR3 length is 14 residues. V trimming: 5 bases; J trimming: 4 bases; junction bases outside the gene matches: 4. Germline values: CDR1 MNHEY, CDR2 SVGAGI. The CDR3 loop reads CASSRLAGLYEQYF. CDR3 nucleotide sequence: TGTGCCAGCAGTCGACTAGCGGGGTTATACGAGCAGTACTTC.

This clonotype has at least ten counts. The rearrangement links TRBV12-3 or TRBV12-4 to TRBJ2-2; D unresolved. V lost 7 bases and J lost 0, with 12 bases in between. The CDR3 is 15 residues long. CDR3 protein: CASTIRRANTGELFF. Here the CDR3 DNA reads TGTGCCAGCACCATTAGACGGGCGAACACCGGGGAGCTGTTTTTT.

Many counts were recorded for this clonotype. The genes are TRBV28 and TRBJ2-7; D may be TRBD2 (6 bases). The V gene lost 2 bases and the J gene lost 4 bases, with 30 bases spanning the gap. Germline lookup yields CDR1 MDHEN and CDR2 SYDVKM. CDR3 length equals 20 residues. DNA of the CDR3: TGTGCCAGCAGTTTACGTCTTGGGCCGGCGTCGGGGGACGGGAGATACGAGCAGTACTTC. Encoded protein: CASSLRLGPASGDGRYEQYF.

In regard to this clonotype: This clone may be a read error of a much larger clone one base away. V usage is TRBV6-1 and J usage is TRBJ2-1; D unclear. The CDR3 has 8 residues. The germline gives CDR1 MNHNS, CDR2 SASEGT. CDR3: CSINEQLF. The DNA of the CDR3 is TGCTCAATCAATGAGCAGCTCTTC.

This clonotype showed up many times. This sequence joins TRBV28 and TRBJ2-4, with 12 bases identical to TRBD2. V was clipped by 6 bases and J by 6 bases; unmatched bases: 21. This CDR3 region has 20 residues. Per the germline V gene, CDR1 is MDHEN and CDR2 is SYDVKM. The CDR3 bases are TGTGCCAGCAGCTCTTCCACCCATCTAGCGGGAGGGCCATATAGAAACATTCAGTACTTC. It is translated as CASSSSTHLAGGPYRNIQYF.

This clonotype has a count of ten or more. V is TRBV6-1 and J is TRBJ1-3, with a possible D match to TRBD1 (5 bases). This CDR3 has 14 residues. The germline CDR1 and CDR2 sequences are MNHNS and SASEGT. The V end was cut by 10 bases, the J end by 0 bases, with 13 bases between. DNA for the CDR3: TGTGCCACGCGGGACGGCCGCTCTGGAAACACCATATATTTT. Its protein product is CATRDGRSGNTIYF.

Only one count was recorded for this clonotype. A read error is likely, as this CDR3 ends without the conserved phenylalanine or tryptophan. V and J are TRBV5-1 and TRBJ1-2; 9 bases map to TRBD1. Trimming took 4 bases from V and 5 from J; bases not matched to a gene: 12. CDR1 is SGHRS and CDR2 is YFSETQ in the germline V gene. The CDR3 spans 16 residues. CDR3 DNA sequence: TGCGCCAGCAGCACAGGGACAGGGATCCCGCGGTATGGCTACACCCTC. Protein: CASSTGTGIPRYGYTL.

The table lists this clonotype with many counts. The chain employs TRBV24-1 and TRBJ2-2; TRBD2 matches 9 bases. With V trimmed by 3 bases and J by 8 bases, 6 bases remained unmatched. Germline CDR1 and CDR2: KGHDR and SFDVKD. The CDR3 is 15 amino acids. The CDR3 here is CATSDPRLAVGELFF. For the CDR3, the DNA is TGTGCCACCAGTGATCCCAGACTAGCGGTTGGGGAGCTGTTTTTT.

This clonotype was observed at least ten times. The V gene is TRBV24-1, the J gene TRBJ2-7; 7 positions agree with TRBD1. This CDR3 contains 13 residues. Germline CDR1 and CDR2: KGHDR and SFDVKD. J lost 2 bases, V lost 5 bases, and 2 bases had no gene match. CDR3 sequence: CATSGQGTYEQYF. DNA for the CDR3: TGTGCCACCAGTGGACAGGGTACCTACGAGCAGTACTTC.

This clonotype has more than one count but fewer than ten. This chain uses TRBV9 with TRBJ2-3, with 12 positions matching TRBD2. CDR3 length: 19 residues. CDR1 SGDLS and CDR2 YYNGEE come from the germline V gene. The V and J ends lost 0 bases and 1 base, in that order; junction bases with no gene match: 9. The CDR3 is CASSVDWGGTSGRTDTQYF. CDR3 in DNA: TGTGCCAGCAGCGTAGATTGGGGGGGGACTAGCGGGCGCACAGATACGCAGTATTTT.

This clonotype was seen many times. The rearrangement links TRBV28 to TRBJ1-1; 8 positions agree with TRBD1. Germline values: CDR1 MDHEN, CDR2 SYDVKM. The CDR3 is 14 residues long. V was pared by 7 bases and J by 1 base, with 5 bases of the junction left unmatched. The CDR3 nucleotides are TGTGCCAGCACTCTGACAGGGGAGAACACTGAAGCTTTCTTT. Protein product: CASTLTGENTEAFF. Complete variable domain (other parts from reference TRBV28 and TRBJ1-1): DVKVTQSSRYLVKRTGEKVFLECVQDMDHENMFWYRQDPGLGLRLIYFSYDVKMKEKGDIPEGYSVSREKKERFSLILESASTNQTSMYLCASTLTGENTEAFFGQGTRLTVV.

This chain connects TRBV12-3 or TRBV12-4 to TRBJ2-7, with TRBD2 identical over 7 bases. The CDR3 covers 13 residues. V was pared by 5 bases and J by 4 bases, with 5 bases of the junction left unmatched. DNA for the CDR3: TGTGCCAGCAGTGGACTAGACTCATACGAGCAGTACTTC. As protein: CASSGLDSYEQYF.

This clonotype was observed at least ten times. CDR3 sequence: CSLLAANVLTF. The CDR3 DNA reads as TGCAGCCTACTAGCGGCCAACGTCCTGACTTTC. This chain uses TRBV20-1 with TRBJ2-6; tentative D call: TRBD2 (6 bases). Germline assignment: CDR1 DFQATT and CDR2 SNEGSKA (reference sequence). CDR3 length: 11 amino acids.

The table lists this clonotype with many counts. This CDR3 is CASSEPGQETQYF. The CDR3 DNA reads as TGTGCCAGCAGTGAACCCGGGCAAGAGACCCAGTACTTC. This chain connects TRBV25-1 to TRBJ2-5; D gene unclear. Germline CDR1 MGHDK, CDR2 SYGVNS. V was pared by 2 bases and J by 2 bases, with 6 bases between. This CDR3 has 13 amino acids.

This clonotype was detected many times. The chain recombines TRBV10-3 with TRBJ1-5; D possibly corresponds to TRBD1 (6 bases). The CDR3 covers 14 residues. Trimming left V 3 bases short and J 7 bases short, with 13 bases between. Germline V lookup: CDR1 ENHRY, CDR2 SYGVKD. The CDR3 loop reads CAISDGDTRQPQHF. The CDR3 DNA sequence: TGTGCCATCAGTGACGGGGACACAAGACAGCCCCAGCATTTT.

This clonotype was found many times. This rearrangement joins TRBV24-1 to TRBJ2-2; 7 bases align to TRBD1. V lost 6 bases to trimming and J lost 0 bases; unmatched junction nucleotides: 6. The CDR3 length is 16 residues. In germline, CDR1 is KGHDR, CDR2 SFDVKD. The chain's CDR3 is CATSRIGQANTGELFF. DNA for the CDR3: TGTGCCACCAGTCGAATCGGACAGGCGAACACCGGGGAGCTGTTTTTT.

The gene calls are TRBV6-1 and TRBJ1-1, with a tentative D call TRBD1 (6 bases). Per germline, CDR1 MNHNS and CDR2 SASEGT. The CDR3 is made up of 18 amino acids. The germline V and J ends were trimmed by 0 bases and 4 bases, with 21 bases remaining between them. The CDR3 DNA reads as TGTGCCAGCAGTGAAGCGCTTCTCTGGGGGGGCTCTGGCACTGAAGCTTTCTTT. Translated, it gives CASSEALLWGGSGTEAFF.

This clonotype was detected ten times or more. The rearrangement joins TRBV7-9 to TRBJ2-7; TRBD1 matches 7 bases. The CDR3 covers 11 residues. V shed 5 bases, J shed 9 bases, and the junction held 4 bases outside the gene matches. Per the germline V gene, CDR1 is SEHNR and CDR2 is FQNEAQ (reference sequence). DNA for the CDR3: TGTGCCAGCAGCGCTAACAGGGGGCAGTACTTC. The encoded protein is CASSANRGQYF.

This clonotype has a count of ten or more. The rearrangement uses TRBV5-1 and TRBJ2-7; 8 bases map to TRBD2. The CDR3 extends over 16 amino acids. The V gene's germline CDR1 is SGHRS and CDR2 YFSETQ. Trimming cost V 0 bases and J 2 bases; bases outside gene matches: 7. The CDR3 DNA follows: TGCGCCAGCAGCTTGGCCGGCGGGGGGCTCACCTACGAGCAGTACTTC. Amino acids: CASSLAGGGLTYEQYF. Drawing the rest from reference TRBV5-1 and TRBJ2-7, the complete variable domain is KAGVTQTPRYLIKTRGQQVTLSCSPISGHRSVSWYQQTPGQGLQFLFEYFSETQRNKGNFPGRFSGRQFSNSRSEMNVSTLELGDSALYLCASSLAGGGLTYEQYFGPGTRLTVT.

In its sample, this clonotype was seen once. A much larger clone differs by one base, so this may be a read error. This rearrangement joins TRBV29-1 to TRBJ2-5, with D perhaps TRBD1 (6 bases). This CDR3 contains 11 residues. Germline lookup yields CDR1 SQVTM and CDR2 ANQGSEA. This CDR3 is CCLQGQETQYF. CDR3 bases: TGCTGCCTACAGGGCCAAGAGACCCAGTACTTC.

The sample holds many counts of this clonotype. This chain joins TRBV5-6 and TRBJ1-3, with D unresolved. Germline V gene data show CDR1 as SGHDT and CDR2 as YYEEEE. This CDR3 has 15 residues. V was shortened by 0 bases and J by 5 bases, with 12 bases between the two germline ends. CDR3 bases: TGTGCCAGCAGCTTGGACAGATCGCCTCGAAACACCATATATTTT. Translated, it gives CASSLDRSPRNTIYF.

This rearrangement joins TRBV30 to TRBJ2-2; maybe TRBD2 (5 bases). Trimming removed 2 bases from V and 3 bases from J, with 10 bases in between. The CDR3 is 14 residues long. Germline lookup yields CDR1 GTSNPN and CDR2 SVGIG (reference sequence). The CDR3, as DNA: TGTGCCTGGAGTCCAAGGACTGACACCGGGGAGCTGTTTTTT. Residues: CAWSPRTDTGELFF.

This clonotype was counted many times. V usage is TRBV12-3 or TRBV12-4 and J usage is TRBJ2-2, with D possibly being TRBD1 (6 bases). Between the trimmed V and J ends, which lost 6 bases and 0 bases, there was a span of 11 bases. There are 15 residues in the CDR3. In DNA, the CDR3 is TGTGCCAGCAGCTTGCGACAGGCGAACACCGGGGAGCTGTTTTTT. Amino acid sequence: CASSLRQANTGELFF.

This clonotype was seen ten or more times. The V gene is TRBV6-5, the J gene TRBJ2-7; no clear D gene. The ends were cut back, 7 bases at V and 4 bases at J, with 23 bases in the middle. The V gene's germline CDR1 is MNHEY and CDR2 SVGAGI. The CDR3 is 16 residues long. This chain's CDR3 is CASNEPPGPDGYEQYF. DNA for the CDR3: TGTGCCAGCAACGAACCACCTGGGCCCGACGGATACGAGCAGTACTTC.

In regard to this clonotype: Compared with germline, one end of the junction differs, possibly owing to a read error. The chain is built from TRBV7-2 and TRBJ1-1; D is unclear. Germline V lookup: CDR1 SGHTA, CDR2 FQGNSA. The CDR3 runs 14 residues. CDR3 sequence: CASSLESQVGEACF. The CDR3 nucleotides are TGTGCCAGCAGCTTAGAATCGCAAGTCGGTGAAGCTTGCTTT.

This clonotype was counted ten times or more. The chain joins TRBV20-1 to TRBJ2-7; TRBD1 or TRBD2 may be the D gene (5 bases each). The V end lost 6 bases, the J end lost 6 bases, and 21 bases lay between the germline ends. Germline V lookup: CDR1 DFQATT, CDR2 SNEGSKA (reference sequence). The CDR3 is 14 amino acids. The DNA of the CDR3 is TGCAGTGCCGGAGCCGGCGCAGAGAGGGGCGAGCAGTACTTC. Translated, it gives CSAGAGAERGEQYF.

The table lists this clonotype with a few counts. The genes are TRBV4-1 and TRBJ2-7; no firm D call. The germline V gene has CDR1 MGHRA and CDR2 YSYEKL. V dropped 0 bases and J dropped 0 bases, with 9 bases sitting between them. The CDR3 is 15 residues long. CDR3 nucleotides: TGCGCCAGCAGCCAAGATGACACGAGCTCCTACGAGCAGTACTTC. Translation gives CASSQDDTSSYEQYF.

The chain joins TRBV6-2 or TRBV6-3 to TRBJ2-3; 9 bases agree with TRBD2. CDR3 size: 17 residues. V lost 0 bases, J lost 2 bases, and 6 bases stayed unmatched. Germline V gene lookup returns CDR1 MNHEY and CDR2 SVGEGT. The CDR3 region has the DNA TGTGCCAGCAGTTACTCATCGATAGCGGGGGACACAGATACGCAGTATTTT. Translated: CASSYSSIAGDTDTQYF.